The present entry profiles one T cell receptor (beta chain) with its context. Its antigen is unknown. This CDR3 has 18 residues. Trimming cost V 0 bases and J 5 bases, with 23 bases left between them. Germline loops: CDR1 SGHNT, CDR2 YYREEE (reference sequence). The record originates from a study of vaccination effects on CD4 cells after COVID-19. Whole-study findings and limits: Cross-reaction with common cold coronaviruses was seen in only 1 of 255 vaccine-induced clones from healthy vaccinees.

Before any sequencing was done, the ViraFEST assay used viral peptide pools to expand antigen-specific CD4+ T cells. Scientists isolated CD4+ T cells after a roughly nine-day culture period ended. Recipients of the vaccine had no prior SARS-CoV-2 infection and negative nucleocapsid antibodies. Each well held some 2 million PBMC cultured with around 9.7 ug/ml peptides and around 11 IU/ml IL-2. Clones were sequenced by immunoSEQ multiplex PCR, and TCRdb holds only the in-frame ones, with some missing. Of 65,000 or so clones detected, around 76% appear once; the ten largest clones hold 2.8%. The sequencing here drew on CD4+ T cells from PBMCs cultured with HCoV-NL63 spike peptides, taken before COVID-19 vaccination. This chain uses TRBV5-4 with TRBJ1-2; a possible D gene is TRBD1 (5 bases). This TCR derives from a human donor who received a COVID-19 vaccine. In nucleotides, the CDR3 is TGTGCCAGCAGCTTGGGAGGGGTACAGGCCGTGCGGGTTTATGGCTACACCTTC. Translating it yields CASSLGGVQAVRVYGYTF.